The 21 T cell receptor beta chains in this list originate from one sample, sequenced in a study of blood T cell repertoires in COVID-19. Assay: immunoSEQ multiplex PCR; the TCRdb copy retains only in-frame clones and omits some. The sample records 250,000 to 300,000 clones, around 92% being singletons. Input material: PBMCs or T cells enriched from blood (not recorded which). The receptor set was obtained from a woman in her forties or fifties who had been exposed to COVID-19.

The V gene is TRBV6-2 or TRBV6-3, the J gene TRBJ2-4; unclear D gene. The CDR3 covers 12 residues. Germline-derived CDR1 and CDR2 are MNHEY and SVGEGT. Trimming cost V 5 bases and J 0 bases, with 2 bases left between them. The CDR3 DNA sequence: TGTGCCAGCAGTCTAGCCAAAAACATTCAGTACTTC. The encoded protein is CASSLAKNIQYF.

This clone was observed a few times. The V gene is TRBV19, the J gene TRBJ2-2; 9 bases agree with TRBD2. V trimming: 3 bases; J trimming: 5 bases; junction bases outside the gene matches: 7. Germline values: CDR1 LNHDA, CDR2 SQIVND (reference sequence). CDR3 size: 16 residues. CDR3: CASSIAGGSLTGELFF. CDR3 coding DNA: TGTGCCAGTAGTATTGCGGGGGGGTCTTTGACCGGGGAGCTGTTTTTT.

V gene TRBV27 combines with J gene TRBJ1-4, with D possibly being TRBD1 (6 bases). The V end was cut by 5 bases, the J end by 0 bases, with 13 bases between. The CDR3 sequence is 16 residues long. Germline CDR1 MNHEY, CDR2 SMNVEV (reference sequence). The CDR3 DNA reads TGTGCCAGCAGTCCAGACAGGAAGGCAACTAATGAAAAACTGTTTTTT. Its protein product is CASSPDRKATNEKLFF.

This clone was recorded at least ten times. The genes are TRBV6-2 or TRBV6-3 and TRBJ2-1; D unclear. Per the germline V gene, CDR1 is MNHEY and CDR2 is SVGEGT. V lost 5 bases to trimming and J lost 6 bases, with 11 bases between them. The CDR3 contains 13 residues. CDR3 in amino acids: CASSQLEVNEQFF. In DNA, the CDR3 is TGTGCCAGCAGTCAGTTAGAGGTCAATGAGCAGTTCTTC.

V and J are TRBV6-1 and TRBJ2-5; 11 nucleotides match TRBD2. This CDR3 has 16 residues. Germline CDR1 is MNHNS and CDR2 is SASEGT. The junction had 4 bases not matched to a gene; V was cut back by 0 bases and J by 4 bases. CDR3 sequence: CASSEAASGGRETQYF. The DNA for the CDR3 is TGTGCCAGCAGTGAAGCTGCTAGCGGGGGGAGAGAGACCCAGTACTTC.

The chain employs TRBV2 and TRBJ1-2; no firm D call. V was trimmed by 6 bases and J by 0 bases, leaving 11 bases between them. Germline CDR1 SNHLY, CDR2 FYNNEI. The CDR3 has 14 amino acids. The CDR3, as DNA: TGTGCCAGCAGCGGTGAGCCCCCTAACTATGGCTACACCTTC. Protein: CASSGEPPNYGYTF.

In DNA, the CDR3 is TGTGCCAGTGGCTTCTTCCGGGACAGGGGCTTTGTTCAGCCCCAGCATTTT. Translated, it gives CASGFFRDRGFVQPQHF. The J gene is TRBJ1-5, the V gene TRBV19; 10 bases map to TRBD1. Trimming cost V 8 bases and J 6 bases; bases outside gene matches: 16. Germline CDR1 reads LNHDA; CDR2 reads SQIVND (reference sequence). The CDR3 is 17 residues long.

J is TRBJ1-6 and V is TRBV5-1, with D unresolved. V lost 4 bases and J lost 10, with 12 bases in between. The CDR3 contains 13 residues. The germline V gene encodes CDR1 SGHRS and CDR2 YFSETQ. The CDR3 sequence: CASSLNGESPLHF. CDR3 nucleotides: TGCGCCAGCAGCCTTAACGGGGAGTCACCCCTCCACTTT.

The chain is built from TRBV2 and TRBJ2-3, with 9 bases matching TRBD2. J gave up 4 bases and V 4 bases, and 6 bases lay outside the gene matches. Germline CDR1 and CDR2: SNHLY and FYNNEI. The CDR3 is 15 residues long. The CDR3 sequence: CASSGGGGGSDTQYF. In DNA, the CDR3 is TGTGCCAGCAGTGGGGGCGGGGGGGGGTCAGATACGCAGTATTTT.

V and J are TRBV27 and TRBJ1-2; D perhaps matches TRBD1 (6 bases). This CDR3 has 15 residues. V lost 6 bases and J 8 bases, leaving 22 bases between the germline ends. Germline CDR1 and CDR2: MNHEY and SMNVEV (reference sequence). The DNA for the CDR3 is TGTGCCAGCAGACAACAGGGTGGTGGTCCCGGGGGCTACACCTTC. This gives the protein CASRQQGGGPGGYTF.

The rearrangement joins TRBV5-1 to TRBJ2-7; TRBD1 matches at 9 bases. Germline V CDR1 and CDR2: SGHRS, YFSETQ. V lost 1 base and J lost 2; bases outside the gene matches: 10. CDR3 length equals 17 residues. CDR3 region: CASSLSSGQGITYEQYF. The CDR3 DNA sequence: TGCGCCAGCAGCTTGTCTTCCGGACAGGGGATTACCTACGAGCAGTACTTC.

This clone was counted a single time. The rearrangement links TRBV18 to TRBJ2-1, with 8 bases that match TRBD1. This CDR3 has 16 residues. V lost 4 bases, J lost 0 bases, and 5 bases stayed unmatched. From germline, CDR1 is KGHSH and CDR2 LQKENI. Here the CDR3 reads CASSRGGQVSYNEQFF. For the CDR3, the DNA is TGTGCCAGCTCACGAGGGGGACAGGTCTCCTACAATGAGCAGTTCTTC.

The chain recombines TRBV7-6 with TRBJ1-2; 7 bases fit TRBD1. Looked up from germline, CDR1 is SGHVS and CDR2 is FNYEAQ. After removal of 5 bases from V and 4 bases from J, the junction contained 4 bases not matched to a gene. The CDR3 is made up of 13 amino acids. The DNA for the CDR3 is TGTGCCAGCAGCCTAGGGGGCAGCTATGGCTACACCTTC. Translation gives CASSLGGSYGYTF.

The rearrangement links TRBV15 to TRBJ2-1, with D perhaps TRBD1 (5 bases). The CDR3 totals 14 residues. Germline V gene lookup returns CDR1 LNHNV and CDR2 YYDKDF (reference sequence). Trimming stripped 3 bases from V and 5 bases from J, with 11 bases between. The CDR3, as DNA: TGTGCCACCAGCAGTGACGACAGTAACAATGAGCAGTTCTTC. This codes for CATSSDDSNNEQFF. Supplemented by reference TRBV15 and TRBJ2-1, the full variable domain reads DAMVIQNPRYQVTQFGKPVTLSCSQTLNHNVMYWYQQKSSQAPKLLFHYYDKDFNNEADTPDNFQSRRPNTSFCFLDIRSPGLGDTAMYLCATSSDDSNNEQFFGPGTRLTVL.

This chain connects TRBV18 to TRBJ1-1; D is perhaps TRBD1 (6 bases). Trimming removed 2 bases from V and 4 bases from J, with 14 bases in between. Germline V lookup: CDR1 KGHSH, CDR2 LQKENI. The CDR3 spans 15 residues. The CDR3 region is CASSPGGGASTEAFF. CDR3 DNA sequence: TGTGCCAGCTCACCAGGTGGGGGGGCGTCCACTGAAGCTTTCTTT. Drawing the rest from reference TRBV18 and TRBJ1-1, the complete variable domain is NAGVMQNPRHLVRRRGQEARLRCSPMKGHSHVYWYRQLPEEGLKFMVYLQKENIIDESGMPKERFSAEFPKEGPSILRIQQVVRGDSAAYFCASSPGGGASTEAFFGQGTRLTVV.

This chain connects TRBV4-2 to TRBJ2-5; 7 bases agree with TRBD1. Germline V CDR1 and CDR2: LGHNA, YNFKEQ. The CDR3 has 15 residues. The junction had 5 bases not matched to a gene; V was cut back by 4 bases and J by 0 bases. The CDR3 DNA follows: TGTGCCAGCAGCCCAGAGGGGACAGACCAAGAGACCCAGTACTTC. Its protein is CASSPEGTDQETQYF.

The V call is TRBV4-2, the J call TRBJ2-1; D is perhaps TRBD1 (5 bases). Germline V gene data show CDR1 as LGHNA and CDR2 as YNFKEQ. The CDR3 is made up of 13 amino acids. V was clipped by 4 bases and J by 5 bases, with 9 bases between them. The CDR3 DNA follows: TGTGCCAGCAGCCCTCTCAGGGACAATGAGCAGTTCTTC. Its protein is CASSPLRDNEQFF.

The chain links TRBV19 to TRBJ2-1, with TRBD2 matching 10 bases. V trimming: 4 bases; J trimming: 6 bases; junction bases outside the gene matches: 9. The CDR3 loop spans 16 amino acids. The germline V gene encodes CDR1 LNHDA and CDR2 SQIVND (reference sequence). This CDR3 is CASSNQPGLASNEQFF. CDR3 nucleotides: TGTGCCAGTAGTAATCAGCCGGGACTAGCGAGCAATGAGCAGTTCTTC.

Concerning this clone itself: At one end, the junction sequence differs from germline, possibly due to a read error. The genes are TRBV4-1 and TRBJ1-5; a weak D match, TRBD1 (5 bases). The length of the CDR3 is 15 residues. Germline CDR1 and CDR2: MGHRA and YSYEKL. CDR3 DNA sequence: TGCGCCAGCAGCAAAGAATCAGGGTACAATCAGCCCCAGCATTTT. Its protein product is CASSKESGYNQPQHF.

This clone was counted a single time. The rearrangement uses TRBV19 and TRBJ2-3; D possibly corresponds to TRBD2 (6 bases). This CDR3 contains 15 residues. Trimming removed 6 bases from V and 4 bases from J, with 17 bases in between. CDR1 LNHDA and CDR2 SQIVND come from the germline V gene (reference sequence). The CDR3 spells CASRAEGYSADTQYF. CDR3 DNA sequence: TGTGCCAGTAGGGCGGAGGGGTATTCGGCAGATACGCAGTATTTT.

V gene TRBV19 combines with J gene TRBJ1-1; D may be TRBD1 (5 bases). This CDR3 has 11 residues. Germline lookup yields CDR1 LNHDA and CDR2 SQIVND (reference sequence). V was clipped by 8 bases and J by 8 bases, with 12 bases between them. Written as DNA, the CDR3 is TGTGCCAGTCGCTGGGGGGGGGAAGCTTTCTTT. It encodes CASRWGGEAFF.